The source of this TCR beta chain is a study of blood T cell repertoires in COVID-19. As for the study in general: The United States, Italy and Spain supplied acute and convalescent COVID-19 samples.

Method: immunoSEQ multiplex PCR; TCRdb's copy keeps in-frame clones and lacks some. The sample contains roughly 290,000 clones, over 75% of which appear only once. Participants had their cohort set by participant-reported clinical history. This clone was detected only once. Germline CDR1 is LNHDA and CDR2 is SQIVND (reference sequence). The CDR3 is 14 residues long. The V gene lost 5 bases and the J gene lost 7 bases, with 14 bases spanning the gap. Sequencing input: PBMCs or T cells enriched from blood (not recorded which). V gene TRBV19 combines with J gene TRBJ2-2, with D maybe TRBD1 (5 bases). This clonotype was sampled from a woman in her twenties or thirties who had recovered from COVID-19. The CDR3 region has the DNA TGTGCCAGTAGTTCCCAGGGATTTGACGGGGAGCTGTTTTTT. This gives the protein CASSSQGFDGELFF.